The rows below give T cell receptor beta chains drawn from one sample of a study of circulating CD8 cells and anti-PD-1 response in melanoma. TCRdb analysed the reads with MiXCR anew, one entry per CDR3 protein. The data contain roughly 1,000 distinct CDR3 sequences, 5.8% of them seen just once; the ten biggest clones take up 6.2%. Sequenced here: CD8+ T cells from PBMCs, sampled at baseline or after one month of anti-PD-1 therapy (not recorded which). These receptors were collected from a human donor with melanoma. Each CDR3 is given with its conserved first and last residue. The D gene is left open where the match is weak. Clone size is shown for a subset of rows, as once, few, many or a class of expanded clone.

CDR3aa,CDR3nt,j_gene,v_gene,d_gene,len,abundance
CASSPGGTIFEETQYF,TGTGCCAGTAGCCCCGGCGGGACTATCTTTGAAGAGACCCAGTACTTC,TRBJ2-5,TRBV19,TRBD2,16,few
CASSLARTGPTGELFF,TGTGCCAGCAGCTTGGCACGGACAGGGCCCACCGGGGAGCTGTTTTTT,TRBJ2-2,TRBV5-5,TRBD1,16,large
CSVSGDRINNLISYEQYF,TGCAGCGTTTCCGGGGACAGAATTAACAATTTGATCTCCTACGAGCAGTACTTC,TRBJ2-7,TRBV29-1,TRBD1,18,large
CASTLGSTDTQYF,TGTGCCAGCACCTTGGGGAGCACAGATACGCAGTATTTT,TRBJ2-3,TRBV12-3/TRBV12-4,-,13,medium-sized
CASSEGSWAANTEAFF,TGTGCCAGCAGTGAAGGGTCATGGGCCGCGAACACTGAAGCTTTCTTT,TRBJ1-1,TRBV25-1,-,16,large
CASSFPVQETQYF,TGTGCCAGCAGCTTTCCTGTCCAAGAGACCCAGTACTTC,TRBJ2-5,TRBV11-2,-,13,large
CSVENFANTGELFF,TGCAGCGTTGAGAACTTCGCGAACACCGGGGAGCTGTTTTTT,TRBJ2-2,TRBV29-1,-,14,medium-sized
CASSAEQGLSYEQYF,TGTGCCAGCAGCGCAGAACAGGGGCTCTCCTACGAGCAGTACTTC,TRBJ2-7,TRBV9,TRBD1,15,medium-sized
CASSITADAYEQYF,TGTGCCAGTAGTATCACCGCAGATGCCTACGAGCAGTACTTC,TRBJ2-7,TRBV19,-,14,medium-sized
CASSSGLAEYYNEQFF,TGTGCCAGTAGTTCTGGACTAGCGGAATACTACAATGAGCAGTTCTTC,TRBJ2-1,TRBV19,TRBD2,16,large
CASSGGSMNTEAFF,TGTGCCAGTAGTGGGGGAAGCATGAACACTGAAGCTTTCTTT,TRBJ1-1,TRBV19,-,14,-
CASSIAGGGDYEQYF,TGTGCCAGCAGCATAGCGGGAGGAGGGGACTACGAGCAGTACTTC,TRBJ2-7,TRBV27,TRBD2,15,large
CASSELAGNNEQFF,TGTGCCAGCAGTGAACTAGCGGGGAACAATGAGCAGTTCTTC,TRBJ2-1,TRBV2,TRBD2,14,large
CASSFLGGGLQETQYF,TGTGCCAGCAGCTTCCTTGGTGGGGGGCTCCAAGAGACCCAGTACTTC,TRBJ2-5,TRBV27,-,16,medium-sized
CASSQDEGEGYGYTF,TGTGCCAGCAGCCAAGACGAGGGGGAAGGTTATGGCTACACCTTC,TRBJ1-2,TRBV3-1,-,15,medium-sized